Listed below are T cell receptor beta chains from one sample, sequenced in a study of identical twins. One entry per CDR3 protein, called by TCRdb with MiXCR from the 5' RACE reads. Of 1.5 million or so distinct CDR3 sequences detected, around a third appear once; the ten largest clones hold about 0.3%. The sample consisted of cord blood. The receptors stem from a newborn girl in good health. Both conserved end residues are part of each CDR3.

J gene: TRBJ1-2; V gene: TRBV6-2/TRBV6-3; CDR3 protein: CASSPLIRTGSYGYTF
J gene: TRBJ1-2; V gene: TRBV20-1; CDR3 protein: CSARHYGEHGYTF
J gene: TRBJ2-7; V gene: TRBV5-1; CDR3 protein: CASSPSVAALTSSYEQYF
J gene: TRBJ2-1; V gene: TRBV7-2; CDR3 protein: CASTRRDNEQFF
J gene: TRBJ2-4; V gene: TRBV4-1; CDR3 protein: CASSVGTGIAKNIQYF
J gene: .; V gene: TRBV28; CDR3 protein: CASLTGTGGDEQYF
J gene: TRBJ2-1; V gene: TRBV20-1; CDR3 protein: CSARETIRSYNEQFF
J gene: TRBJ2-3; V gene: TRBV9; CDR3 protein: CASSVDSGLSTDTQYF
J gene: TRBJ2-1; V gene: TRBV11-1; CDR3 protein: CASSLGSLLAGPSYNEQFF
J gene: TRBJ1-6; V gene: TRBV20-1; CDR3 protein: CSASGTRSSYNSPLHF
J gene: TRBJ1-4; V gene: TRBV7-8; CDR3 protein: CASSLGRGLATNEKLFF
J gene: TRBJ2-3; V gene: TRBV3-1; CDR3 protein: CASSQGPMGDTQYF
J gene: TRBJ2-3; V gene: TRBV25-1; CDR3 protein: CASSAAGTGTDTQYF
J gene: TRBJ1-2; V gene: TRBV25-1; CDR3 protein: CASSVAFSYGYTF